This T cell receptor (beta chain) emerged from a study of cytomegalovirus exposure and HLA in healthy donors. Use of 60 Vbeta and 13 Jbeta primers characterized the PCR. Clones were read by immunoSEQ multiplex PCR, and TCRdb kept only the in-frame ones, dropping some. Of around 240,000 clones listed, 82% were seen once; the top ten hold around 5%. Study results and caveats: Using the classifier, cytomegalovirus status was reportedly diagnosed with high specificity and sensitivity.

Points on this clone: What it binds is unknown.

Germline CDR1 SGHRS, CDR2 YFSETQ. V dropped 3 bases and J dropped 5 bases, with 11 bases sitting between them. The CDR3 has 13 amino acids. The sequencing input was PBMCs. The receptor comes from a middle-aged woman in good health and CMV-seropositive. The V and J genes are TRBV5-1 and TRBJ2-5; the D is unclear. As DNA, the CDR3 is TGCGCCAGCAGCTCAGGTGGTGGGGAGACCCAGTACTTC. Its protein product is CASSSGGGETQYF.